This note documents a single T cell receptor (beta chain) sequence. Its antigen is currently unknown. Relative to the germline gene, one junction end is altered; a read error may explain this. This specimen comes from a study of blood T cells in healthy people across ages. Overall study: T cells yielded about one barcoded beta molecule per two cells through template switching.

The CDR3 extends over 14 amino acids. Germline V lookup: CDR1 ENHRY, CDR2 SYGVKD. Study-wide findings and caveats: Older age went with lower TCR beta diversity per million T cells, in a roughly linear way. Greater diversity and more naive CD4+ cells were seen in long-lived donors than in aged donors.

With a J-beta primer mix and a sample-barcoded 5' primer, a second PCR ran about 6 to 11 cycles. From the 5' RACE reads, TCRdb called clonotypes with MiXCR, one entry per CDR3 protein. The top ten clones hold around 15% of a sample with approximately 810,000 distinct CDR3 sequences, 29% of them seen once. This clonotype was sampled from a woman of 80 years or more in good health. Sequences were obtained from blood. The chain links TRBV10-3 to TRBJ2-5; 7 bases fit TRBD2. CDR3 residues: CAISAGTTEETQYF. CDR3 DNA: TGTGCCATCAGCGCCGGGACTACAGAAGAGACCCAATACTTC.